The clone carrying this T cell receptor beta chain was found a few times. This specimen comes from a study of beta chain features in type 1 diabetes. Reverse transcribing all isolated RNA meant expressed TCRB transcripts were sequenced. Method: immunoSEQ multiplex PCR; TCRdb's copy keeps in-frame clones and lacks some. The sample has 310,000 or so clones, roughly 8% seen once. Trimming removed 7 bases at V and 1 base at J, with 17 bases between. CDR3 size: 15 residues. Germline CDR1 is MNHNS and CDR2 is SASEGT. The sequencing input was central memory CD4+ T cells from blood. The source is a woman between 18 and 30 years old in good health. This chain connects TRBV6-1 to TRBJ2-7; a possible D gene is TRBD2 (6 bases). CDR3 coding DNA: TGTGCCAGCACCGTGTTTGGGACTGAGTCCTACGAGCAGTACTTC. It is translated as CASTVFGTESYEQYF.